These 24 T cell receptor beta chains were sequenced from one sample in a study of blood T cell repertoires in COVID-19. TCRdb keeps only in-frame clones here, not all; method: immunoSEQ multiplex PCR. Found here are fewer than 250,000 clones, 85% of them singletons; the top ten hold roughly 0.91%. The sample was peripheral blood. The receptors come from a man between 60 and 70 years old with COVID-19, enrolled during active disease.

The chain links TRBV2 to TRBJ1-2; 9 bases match TRBD1. Germline V gene lookup returns CDR1 SNHLY and CDR2 FYNNEI. The CDR3 is 14 amino acids. With V trimmed by 6 bases and J by 7 bases, 9 bases remained unmatched. The CDR3 DNA sequence: TGTGCCAGCAGAGTTCGGGACAGGGTTCGTGGCTACACCTTC. Translating gives CASRVRDRVRGYTF.

CDR3 in amino acids: CSAEEGAMNTEAFF. CDR3 sequence (DNA): TGCAGCGCCGAAGAGGGGGCCATGAACACTGAAGCTTTCTTT. This chain joins TRBV29-1 and TRBJ1-1; 7 bases agree with TRBD1. J was trimmed by 0 bases and V by 7 bases; bases with no gene match: 8. This CDR3 spans 14 amino acids. Germline lookup yields CDR1 SQVTM and CDR2 ANQGSEA.

The rearrangement links TRBV5-5 to TRBJ1-2, with 7 nucleotides matching TRBD1. CDR1 and CDR2 from the germline V gene are SGHKS and YYEKEE (reference sequence). V lost 0 bases to trimming and J lost 5 bases; unmatched junction nucleotides: 7. There are 15 residues in the CDR3. The CDR3 DNA follows: TGTGCCAGCAGCTTGGCCGCGCCAGGGGGATATGGCTACACCTTC. Translating gives CASSLAAPGGYGYTF.

This clone was seen a handful of times. This chain joins TRBV30 and TRBJ1-2; 7 bases match TRBD1. Germline V gene lookup returns CDR1 GTSNPN and CDR2 SVGIG (reference sequence). CDR3 length: 13 amino acids. After removal of 3 bases from V and 4 bases from J, the junction contained 5 bases not matched to a gene. CDR3 loop: CAWSTGVVYGYTF. The CDR3 bases are TGTGCCTGGAGCACAGGGGTTGTCTATGGCTACACCTTC.

This clone was seen a single time. The chain uses TRBV7-2 and TRBJ2-2, with 8 positions matching TRBD1. With V trimmed by 3 bases and J by 7 bases, 7 bases remained unmatched. The germline V gene encodes CDR1 SGHTA and CDR2 FQGNSA. This CDR3 comprises 15 residues. CDR3: CASSFLTGVIGELFF. The CDR3 bases are TGTGCCAGCAGCTTCCTGACAGGGGTCATCGGGGAGCTGTTTTTT.

The chain employs TRBV9 and TRBJ2-7; 8 bases line up with TRBD1. The CDR3 length is 15 residues. Germline V gene sequence: CDR1 SGDLS, CDR2 YYNGEE. Trimming at V came to 0 bases and at J to 3 bases, leaving 5 bases not matched to a gene. CDR3 sequence reads: CASSVGSGGNYEQYF. CDR3 coding DNA: TGTGCCAGCAGCGTAGGGTCAGGGGGCAACTACGAGCAGTACTTC.

This clone came up once. The chain uses TRBV11-2 and TRBJ2-5; 9 nucleotides agree with TRBD1. The CDR3 length is 16 residues. The junction had 12 bases not matched to a gene; V was cut back by 5 bases and J by 5 bases. Germline assignment: CDR1 SGHAT and CDR2 FQNNGV. The CDR3 is CASSTLPGQGMETQYF. In DNA, the CDR3 is TGTGCCAGCAGCACCTTACCGGGACAGGGCATGGAGACCCAGTACTTC. The full variable domain, in which reference TRBV11-2 and TRBJ2-5 provide the parts outside the CDR3, is EAGVAQSPRYKIIEKRQSVAFWCNPISGHATLYWYQQILGQGPKLLIQFQNNGVVDDSQLPKDRFSAERLKGVDSTLKIQPAKLEDSAVYLCASSTLPGQGMETQYFGPGTRLLVL.

The chain recombines TRBV2 with TRBJ1-6, with 10 bases identical to TRBD1. Germline CDR1 reads SNHLY; CDR2 reads FYNNEI. Losses at the gene ends were 5 bases for V and 5 bases for J; bases not matched to a gene: 6. The CDR3 spans 16 residues. The CDR3 coding sequence is TGTGCCAGCAGTATGGACAGGGGGATCAATAATTCACCCCTCCACTTT. Residues: CASSMDRGINNSPLHF.

The genes are TRBV7-8 and TRBJ1-5, with TRBD1 matching 10 bases. J lost 4 bases, V lost 4 bases, and 16 bases had no gene match. Germline CDR1 reads SGHVS; CDR2 reads FQNEAQ. CDR3 length: 19 residues. The CDR3 coding sequence is TGTGCCAGCAGCTCCGACCCAACGACAGGGGGCGAGTGGAATCAGCCCCAGCATTTT. Translating it yields CASSSDPTTGGEWNQPQHF.

The rearrangement joins TRBV14 to TRBJ2-7; 7 bases align to TRBD1. The junction had 8 bases not matched to a gene; V was cut back by 5 bases and J by 4 bases. The germline V gene encodes CDR1 SGHDN and CDR2 FVKESK. The CDR3 totals 14 residues. CDR3 coding DNA: TGTGCCAGCAGCTCCCGGGACAGATTGTACGAGCAGTACTTC. This codes for CASSSRDRLYEQYF.

The chain carries TRBV28 and TRBJ2-2; D is possibly TRBD1 (5 bases). CDR1 and CDR2 (germline): MDHEN, SYDVKM. The CDR3 covers 12 residues. Trimming took 3 bases from V and 8 from J, leaving 7 bases between them. The DNA of the CDR3 is TGTGCCAGCAGTTTCTCAGGGGGGGAGCTGTTTTTT. It specifies CASSFSGGELFF.

This chain uses TRBV5-4 with TRBJ2-1; the match to TRBD1 covers 9 bases. The germline V gene has CDR1 SGHNT and CDR2 YYREEE (reference sequence). The V segment lost 0 bases and the J segment 2 bases; nucleotides outside the gene matches: 6. CDR3 length: 17 amino acids. The DNA of the CDR3 is TGTGCCAGCAGCTTGGGGGCCGGACAGGGGCCCTACAATGAGCAGTTCTTC. It encodes CASSLGAGQGPYNEQFF.

The chain employs TRBV30 and TRBJ1-2; 7 bases fit TRBD1. Germline V lookup: CDR1 GTSNPN, CDR2 SVGIG (reference sequence). The V segment lost 3 bases and the J segment 2 bases; nucleotides outside the gene matches: 6. There are 14 residues in the CDR3. The CDR3 DNA reads as TGTGCCTGGAGCGCCTCGACAGGGAACTATGGCTACACCTTC. Its protein product is CAWSASTGNYGYTF.

This chain uses TRBV5-6 with TRBJ1-2, with 11 bases identical to TRBD1. Germline V CDR1 and CDR2: SGHDT, YYEEEE. The V segment lost 4 bases and the J segment 7 bases; nucleotides outside the gene matches: 9. This CDR3 comprises 15 residues. The CDR3 loop is CASSPDRGLWSGYTF. The CDR3 DNA sequence: TGTGCCAGCAGCCCGGACAGGGGGCTTTGGAGTGGCTACACCTTC.

The chain combines TRBV15 with TRBJ1-6; 7 nucleotides align to TRBD1. This CDR3 contains 16 residues. The ends lost 5 bases at V and 2 bases at J; junction bases unmatched: 6. The germline gives CDR1 LNHNV, CDR2 YYDKDF (reference sequence). This chain's CDR3 is CATSPRQGTYNSPLHF. The CDR3 coding sequence is TGTGCCACCAGCCCAAGACAGGGAACCTATAATTCACCCCTCCACTTT. Full variable domain (missing parts from reference TRBV15 and TRBJ1-6): DAMVIQNPRYQVTQFGKPVTLSCSQTLNHNVMYWYQQKSSQAPKLLFHYYDKDFNNEADTPDNFQSRRPNTSFCFLDIRSPGLGDTAMYLCATSPRQGTYNSPLHFGNGTRLTVT.

The chain couples TRBV7-9 to TRBJ1-1; perhaps TRBD1 as D (5 bases). This CDR3 has 13 amino acids. Trimming took off 5 bases at V and 9 bases at J, with 16 bases between the two ends. Per germline, CDR1 SEHNR and CDR2 FQNEAQ (reference sequence). The CDR3 nucleotides read TGTGCCAGCAGCCCCTGGGAGGGGAGGCAAGCTTTCTTT. Translation: CASSPWEGRQAFF.

V is TRBV28 and J is TRBJ2-2; TRBD2 aligns across 10 bases. Per germline, CDR1 MDHEN and CDR2 SYDVKM. The CDR3 has 16 amino acids. The J segment lost 4 bases and the V segment lost 5 bases, leaving 7 bases of the junction unmatched. Written as DNA, the CDR3 is TGTGCCAGCAGTCCTCCTAGCGGGAGTGCCACCGGGGAGCTGTTTTTT. Translation gives CASSPPSGSATGELFF.

The chain employs TRBV11-2 and TRBJ2-7, with a possible D match to TRBD2 (6 bases). This CDR3 region has 13 residues. The V gene lost 5 bases and the J gene lost 5 bases, with 13 bases spanning the gap. Germline V gene lookup returns CDR1 SGHAT and CDR2 FQNNGV. The CDR3 region is CASSPREHHEQYF. The CDR3 DNA reads as TGTGCCAGCAGCCCCCGGGAGCACCACGAGCAGTACTTC. Supplemented by reference TRBV11-2 and TRBJ2-7, the full variable domain reads EAGVAQSPRYKIIEKRQSVAFWCNPISGHATLYWYQQILGQGPKLLIQFQNNGVVDDSQLPKDRFSAERLKGVDSTLKIQPAKLEDSAVYLCASSPREHHEQYFGPGTRLTVT.

The gene calls are TRBV23-1 and TRBJ1-4; 7 bases map to TRBD1. TRBV23-1 is filed as an ORF, its function uncertain. V shed 3 bases and J 4 bases; nucleotides not matched to a gene: 11. This CDR3 contains 17 residues. CDR3: CASSQEKQGLGNEKLFF. CDR3 sequence (DNA): TGCGCCAGCAGTCAGGAAAAACAGGGGCTAGGTAATGAAAAACTGTTTTTT.

V usage is TRBV6-5 and J usage is TRBJ2-7; D remains unclear. The germline V gene has CDR1 MNHEY and CDR2 SVGAGI. V lost 5 bases to trimming and J lost 1 base, with 9 bases between them. The length of the CDR3 is 13 residues. The CDR3 reads CASSPLGSYEQYF. The DNA of the CDR3 is TGTGCCAGCAGTCCCCTAGGATCCTACGAGCAGTACTTC.

This clone has only one observation. The chain has TRBV28 and TRBJ1-2, with 7 nucleotides matching TRBD1. The germline CDR1 and CDR2 sequences are MDHEN and SYDVKM. The length of the CDR3 is 13 residues. Trimming cost V 2 bases and J 3 bases; bases outside gene matches: 0. The CDR3 region has the DNA TGTGCCAGCAGTTTAGGGACAGACTATGGCTACACCTTC. It codes for CASSLGTDYGYTF.

CDR3 coding DNA: TGCGCCAGCAGCTTTATTACTCTTGACTCCTACAATGAGCAGTTCTTC. Protein product: CASSFITLDSYNEQFF. The rearrangement joins TRBV5-1 to TRBJ2-1, with unresolved D. The V end was cut by 2 bases, the J end by 0 bases, with 12 bases between. The CDR3 consists of 16 residues. Germline loops: CDR1 SGHRS, CDR2 YFSETQ.

V gene TRBV5-1 combines with J gene TRBJ2-7, with D possibly being TRBD2 (5 bases). Germline V lookup: CDR1 SGHRS, CDR2 YFSETQ. The CDR3 contains 12 residues. V lost 2 bases, J lost 3 bases, and 6 bases lay in between. CDR3 sequence reads: CASSFRGYEQYF. CDR3 in DNA: TGCGCCAGCAGCTTTCGGGGCTACGAGCAGTACTTC. The variable domain in full, completed from reference TRBV5-1 and TRBJ2-7, reads KAGVTQTPRYLIKTRGQQVTLSCSPISGHRSVSWYQQTPGQGLQFLFEYFSETQRNKGNFPGRFSGRQFSNSRSEMNVSTLELGDSALYLCASSFRGYEQYFGPGTRLTVT.

This chain links TRBV7-7 with TRBJ2-2, with 9 bases that match TRBD1. CDR3 size: 17 residues. Germline V gene sequence: CDR1 SSHAT, CDR2 FNYEAQ (reference sequence). With 5 bases clipped from V and 0 bases from J, the junction kept 7 bases outside the gene matches. CDR3 DNA: TGTGCCAGCAGCACAATAACAGGGGGCCCGAACACCGGGGAGCTGTTTTTT. Encoded protein: CASSTITGGPNTGELFF.